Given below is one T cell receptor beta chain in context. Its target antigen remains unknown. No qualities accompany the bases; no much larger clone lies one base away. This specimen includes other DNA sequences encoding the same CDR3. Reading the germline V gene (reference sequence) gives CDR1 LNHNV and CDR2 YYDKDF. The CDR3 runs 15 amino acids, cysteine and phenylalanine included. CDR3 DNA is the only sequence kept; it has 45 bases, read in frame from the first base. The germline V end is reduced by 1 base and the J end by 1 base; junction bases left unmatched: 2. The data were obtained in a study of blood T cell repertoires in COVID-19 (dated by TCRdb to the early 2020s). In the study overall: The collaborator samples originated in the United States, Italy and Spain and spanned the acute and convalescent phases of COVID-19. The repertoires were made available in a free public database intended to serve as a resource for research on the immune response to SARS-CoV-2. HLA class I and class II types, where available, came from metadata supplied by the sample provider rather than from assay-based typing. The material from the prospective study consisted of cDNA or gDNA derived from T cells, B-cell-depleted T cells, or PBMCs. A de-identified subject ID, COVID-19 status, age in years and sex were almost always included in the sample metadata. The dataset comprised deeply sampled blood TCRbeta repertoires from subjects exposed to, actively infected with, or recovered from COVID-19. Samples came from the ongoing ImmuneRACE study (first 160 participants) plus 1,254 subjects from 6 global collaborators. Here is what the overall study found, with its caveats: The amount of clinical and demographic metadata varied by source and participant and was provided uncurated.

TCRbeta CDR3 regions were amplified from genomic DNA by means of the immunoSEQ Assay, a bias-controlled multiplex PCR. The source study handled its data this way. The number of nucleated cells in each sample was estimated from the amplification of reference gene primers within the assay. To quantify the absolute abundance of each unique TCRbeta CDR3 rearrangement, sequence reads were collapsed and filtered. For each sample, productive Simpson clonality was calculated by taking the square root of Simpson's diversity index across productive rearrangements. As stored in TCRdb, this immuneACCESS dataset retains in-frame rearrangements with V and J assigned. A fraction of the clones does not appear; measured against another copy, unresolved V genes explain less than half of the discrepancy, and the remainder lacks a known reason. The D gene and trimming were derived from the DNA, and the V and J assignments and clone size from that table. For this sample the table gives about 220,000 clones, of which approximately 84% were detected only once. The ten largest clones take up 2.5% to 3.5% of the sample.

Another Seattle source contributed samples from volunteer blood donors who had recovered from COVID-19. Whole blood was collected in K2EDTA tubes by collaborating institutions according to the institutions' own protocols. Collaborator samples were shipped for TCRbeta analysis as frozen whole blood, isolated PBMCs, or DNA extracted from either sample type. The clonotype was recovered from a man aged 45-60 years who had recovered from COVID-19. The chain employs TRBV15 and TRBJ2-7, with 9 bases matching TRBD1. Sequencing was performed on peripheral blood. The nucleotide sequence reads TGTGCCACCAGCAGAGTGGGGACAGGGTCCTACGAGCAGTACTTC. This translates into CATSRVGTGSYEQYF.